The rows below give T cell receptor beta chains drawn from one sample of a study of T cell changes during pregnancy in multiple sclerosis. Assay used: immunoSEQ multiplex PCR; TCRdb lists only in-frame clones, some missing. The table has 100,000 to 140,000 clones, just under 95% seen once. This specimen consisted of peripheral blood, obtained in the third trimester of pregnancy. Receptors were obtained from a female donor in good health, enrolled as a control in a pregnancy study. CDR3s include the opening cysteine and the closing phenylalanine or tryptophan. Fields, in order: V gene, clone size, J gene, CDR3 length, D gene, CDR3 DNA, CDR3 protein. D genes are given only for firm matches. Clone sizes are given selectively: once, few, many, or a class where the clone is expanded.

TRBV9	-	TRBJ2-3	16	TRBD2	TGTGCCAGCAGCGTATTAGCGGGGTACGGCACAGATACGCAGTATTTT	CASSVLAGYGTDTQYF
TRBV27	-	TRBJ2-5	15	-	TGTGCCAGCAGTTTAAACTGGCAGGGGCAAGAGACCCAGTACTTC	CASSLNWQGQETQYF
TRBV19	once	TRBJ1-5	14	TRBD1	TGTGCCAGTAGTCCAGGACAGGGGAATCAGCCCCAGCATTTT	CASSPGQGNQPQHF
TRBV6-5	once	TRBJ2-2	15	-	TGTGCCAGCAGTTCCGGGACACGGAACACCGGGGAGCTGTTTTTT	CASSSGTRNTGELFF
TRBV19	-	TRBJ1-2	14	TRBD1	TGTGCCAGTAGTGCCGGGACAGGGCGCGGGGGCTACACCTTC	CASSAGTGRGGYTF
TRBV29-1	-	TRBJ2-7	13	-	TGCAGCGTTGAAGGGGGCAGGGCTCGCGAGCAGTACTTC	CSVEGGRAREQYF
TRBV7-2	-	TRBJ1-1	14	-	TGTGCCAGCAGCTTAATGGGGCCGGGCACTGAAGCTTTCTTT	CASSLMGPGTEAFF
TRBV10-3	medium-sized	TRBJ2-3	17	-	TGTGCCATCAGTGAATGGTCGCTACAGGCTGGGTGGGATACGCAGTATTTT	CAISEWSLQAGWDTQYF
TRBV30	-	TRBJ1-3	13	-	TGTGCCTGGAGCTCCGGCTCTGGAAACACCATATATTTT	CAWSSGSGNTIYF
TRBV5-5	few	TRBJ1-5	16	-	TGTGCCAGCAGCTCTTGGACAAGCCGCCCTGGACAGCCCCAGCATTTT	CASSSWTSRPGQPQHF
TRBV7-9	-	TRBJ1-2	14	-	TGTGCCAGCAGCTTAGTGGCGACAGGCTATGGCTACACCTTC	CASSLVATGYGYTF
TRBV5-1	-	TRBJ2-7	16	TRBD1	TGCGCCAGCAGCTTGTCGACAGGGACAGGGTCCTACGAGCAGTACTTC	CASSLSTGTGSYEQYF
TRBV27	-	TRBJ1-4	15	TRBD1	TGTGCCAGCAGTGAAATGGACAGGGTAGGGGAAAAACTGTTTTTT	CASSEMDRVGEKLFF
TRBV7-3	-	TRBJ2-1	16	-	TGTGCCAGCAGCGTCACCTTAGGGGGGGCGCGTAATGAGCAGTTCTTC	CASSVTLGGARNEQFF
TRBV4-3	once	TRBJ2-2	15	-	TGCGCCAGCAGCCAAGAGGGGGGGGCTGCCGGGGAGCTGTTTTTT	CASSQEGGAAGELFF
TRBV7-9	-	TRBJ1-1	17	TRBD1	TGTGCCAGCAGCTTCCATTCGGACAGGGGGGACGACACTGAAGCTTTCTTT	CASSFHSDRGDDTEAFF
TRBV27	-	TRBJ1-1	13	TRBD1	TGTGCCAGCACCATCGGACAGGGACGAAAAGCTTTCTTT	CASTIGQGRKAFF
TRBV25-1	-	TRBJ2-5	17	-	TGTGCCAGCAGTGAATTTTCCGGGACGGGGGGCCGGGAGACCCAGTACTTC	CASSEFSGTGGRETQYF
TRBV5-6	-	TRBJ1-1	13	-	TGTGCCAGCAGCCGGGGGAGTGCCTTTGAAGCTTTCTTT	CASSRGSAFEAFF
TRBV2	few	TRBJ1-1	13	-	TGTGCCAGCAGGACAGACATGAACACTGAAGCTTTCTTT	CASRTDMNTEAFF
TRBV10-3	-	TRBJ2-2	15	-	TGTGCCATCAGTGAGCCTATAGGGGAGGCCGGGGAGCTGTTTTTT	CAISEPIGEAGELFF
TRBV30	-	TRBJ1-6	14	-	TGTGCCTGGATGGGGGCACTGTATAATTCACCCCTCCACTTT	CAWMGALYNSPLHF
TRBV14	-	TRBJ1-1	13	-	TGTGCCAGCAGCCGGGCAGGGAAACTAGAAGCTTTCTTT	CASSRAGKLEAFF
TRBV14	once	TRBJ1-4	14	TRBD1	TGTGCCAGCAGCCCCAGGACAGGTGGCGAAAAACTGTTTTTT	CASSPRTGGEKLFF
TRBV6-5	-	TRBJ1-2	13	-	TGTGCCAGCAGTCTCGGGACATCGGCTGGCTACACCTTC	CASSLGTSAGYTF
TRBV19	-	TRBJ2-5	15	TRBD1	TGTGCCAGTAATCCGGGACAGAGACGACAAGAGACCCAGTACTTC	CASNPGQRRQETQYF
TRBV6-5	-	TRBJ2-7	12	-	TGTGCCAGCAGTTACTCGGAGGGCACGGAGTACTTC	CASSYSEGTEYF
TRBV2	-	TRBJ1-1	13	-	TGTGCCAGCAGAGATTTGGGGGGGACTGAAGCTTTCTTT	CASRDLGGTEAFF
TRBV5-4	-	TRBJ1-4	16	-	TGTGCCAGCAGCTTGGCCAAGACGGGGACAAATGAAAAACTGTTTTTT	CASSLAKTGTNEKLFF
TRBV7-9	-	TRBJ1-2	14	TRBD1	TGTGCCAGCAGCCTTACGACAGGGAACTATGGCTACACCTTC	CASSLTTGNYGYTF
TRBV19	-	TRBJ2-3	15	TRBD2	TGTGCCAGTAGTGTACAGCGGGGGGCCTCAGATACGCAGTATTTT	CASSVQRGASDTQYF
TRBV6-1	-	TRBJ1-6	14	-	TGTGCCAGCAGAAACAGGGACCCAAATTCACCCCTCCACTTT	CASRNRDPNSPLHF
TRBV30	-	TRBJ2-7	13	TRBD1	TGTGCCTGGATTGGGACAGGGGAACACGAGCAGTACTTC	CAWIGTGEHEQYF
TRBV5-4	-	TRBJ2-3	15	-	TGTGCCAGCAGCTTGGACGCCCTAAGCACAGATACGCAGTATTTT	CASSLDALSTDTQYF
TRBV25-1	-	TRBJ1-2	14	TRBD1	TGTGCCAGCAGTGAGACCGGGACAGGGGGAGGCTACACCTTC	CASSETGTGGGYTF
TRBV11-3	-	TRBJ2-7	14	TRBD1	TGTGCCAGCAGTAAACCGGGACAGAGCAGCGAGCAGTACTTC	CASSKPGQSSEQYF
TRBV6-5	-	TRBJ2-3	16	-	TGTGCCAGCAGTTACTCGAGGACAGCCGAGGCAGATACGCAGTATTTT	CASSYSRTAEADTQYF
TRBV30	few	TRBJ1-1	12	-	TGTGCCCGGGATAGGGGCGGGGTAGGAGCTTTCTTT	CARDRGGVGAFF
TRBV5-6	-	TRBJ1-5	17	-	TGTGCCAGCAGCTTGAGGCTAAAAACTAATAGCAATCAGCCCCAGCATTTT	CASSLRLKTNSNQPQHF
TRBV27	-	TRBJ1-4	14	TRBD1	TGTGCCAGCAGTCCCGGACAGGGCCGGGGAAAACTGTTTTTT	CASSPGQGRGKLFF
TRBV7-2	-	TRBJ2-6	15	-	TGTGCCAGCAGCACCACCCCCGCGGGGGCCAACGTCCTGACTTTC	CASSTTPAGANVLTF
TRBV29-1	once	TRBJ1-2	12	-	TGCAGCGTTCCACGAGGGCCCTATGGCTACACCTTC	CSVPRGPYGYTF
TRBV6-4	-	TRBJ2-3	13	-	TGTGCCAGCAGTGATGATGAGCCAGATACGCAGTATTTT	CASSDDEPDTQYF
TRBV25-1	-	TRBJ1-3	17	TRBD1	TGTGCCAGCGTACCGACGGGACAGCTCCGTTCTGGAAACACCATATATTTT	CASVPTGQLRSGNTIYF
TRBV7-2	-	TRBJ2-7	14	-	TGTGCCAGCAGCTTAGCGGGGCTACTCGAAGGGCAGTACTTC	CASSLAGLLEGQYF
TRBV7-2	-	TRBJ2-3	16	TRBD2	TGTGCCAGCAGCTCCCGGTCCTTAGCGGGGGTGGATACGCAGTATTTT	CASSSRSLAGVDTQYF
TRBV6-1	few	TRBJ2-6	16	TRBD2	TGTGCCAGCAGTGTCAGCGGGGGTTCTGGGGCCAACGTCCTGACTTTC	CASSVSGGSGANVLTF
TRBV4-2	-	TRBJ2-7	13	-	TGTGCCAGCAGCCAAGATCTAGTCTACGAGCAGTACTTC	CASSQDLVYEQYF
TRBV30	-	TRBJ1-3	14	-	TGTGCCTGGGGGACTTACAGCTCTGGAAACACCATATATTTT	CAWGTYSSGNTIYF
TRBV5-1	-	TRBJ1-5	15	TRBD1	TGCGCCAGCAGCTTGCTTCCAGGGGGTAGTCAGCCCCAGCATTTT	CASSLLPGGSQPQHF
TRBV5-6	-	TRBJ1-3	14	-	TGTGCCAGCAGCTTAGGGACAAAGGGAAACACCATATATTTT	CASSLGTKGNTIYF
TRBV5-4	-	TRBJ1-2	13	-	TGTGCCAGCAGCTTGCGCGGGAACTATGGCTACACCTTC	CASSLRGNYGYTF
TRBV6-6	-	TRBJ1-2	13	TRBD1	TGTGCCAGCAGCCATCGAACCAGGGGGGAAGACACCTTC	CASSHRTRGEDTF